These T cell receptor beta chains were read from a single sample in a study of shared clonotypes between healthy human individuals. Measured with immunoSEQ multiplex PCR; TCRdb has only the in-frame clones, and not every one. The sample yields about 2.4 million clones, 93% seen once. Sequenced sample: naive CD4+ T cells from PBMCs. The receptors originated from a man in his late teens or twenties in good health. Some clones in this sample may be carry-over from other donors' samples. Each CDR3 is given with its conserved first and last residue. D genes are given only for firm matches. The size field is filled for only some rows; it gives once, few, many or a size class.

V	D	size	J	length	CDR3	DNA
TRBV18	NA	NA	TRBJ1-4	16	CASSISPGPDEEKLFF	TGTGCCAGCTCAATTTCACCGGGACCCGATGAGGAAAAACTGTTTTTT
TRBV4-1	NA	NA	TRBJ1-6	13	CASSQVPESPLHF	TGCGCCAGCAGCCAAGTCCCGGAATCACCCCTCCACTTT
TRBV11-2	NA	NA	TRBJ2-4	16	CASSLGEDLAKSIQYF	TGTGCCAGCAGCTTAGGGGAGGATCTAGCCAAAAGCATTCAGTACTTC
TRBV27	NA	NA	TRBJ2-1	13	CASSIRGSSEQFF	TGTGCCAGCAGTATCCGTGGGAGCTCTGAGCAGTTCTTC
TRBV7-9	NA	NA	TRBJ2-1	14	CASSLEHPRSEQFF	TGTGCCAGCAGTTTAGAGCACCCTAGGAGTGAGCAGTTCTTC
TRBV5-1	TRBD2	NA	TRBJ2-1	17	CASSQAGREGPYNEQFF	TGCGCCAGCAGTCAAGCAGGGCGGGAGGGCCCCTACAATGAGCAGTTCTTC
TRBV19	NA	NA	TRBJ1-5	16	CASSIGGRVYNQPQHF	TGTGCCAGTAGTATTGGGGGCAGGGTGTACAATCAGCCCCAGCATTTT
TRBV7-3	NA	NA	TRBJ2-3	14	CASSPLGPGDTQYF	TGTGCCAGCAGCCCCCTCGGGCCGGGAGATACGCAGTATTTT
TRBV16	NA	once	TRBJ2-3	12	CASSQDGDTQYF	TGTGCCAGCAGCCAAGATGGAGATACGCAGTATTTT
TRBV28	NA	NA	TRBJ2-1	14	CASTSAGGYNEQFF	TGTGCCAGCACCTCCGCCGGGGGCTACAATGAGCAGTTCTTC
TRBV2	NA	NA	TRBJ2-3	20	CASSVLGSSGGHRGTDTQYF	TGTGCCAGCAGTGTTCTTGGGTCCTCTGGAGGGCATCGTGGCACAGATACGCAGTATTTT
TRBV4-1	TRBD1	NA	TRBJ2-7	15	CASSQAAGGYYEQYF	TGCGCCAGCAGCCAAGCGGCAGGGGGCTACTACGAGCAGTACTTC
TRBV7-2	TRBD1	NA	TRBJ2-1	17	CASSRDRGLNSYNEQFF	TGTGCCAGCAGCCGGGACAGGGGGCTGAACTCCTACAATGAGCAGTTCTTC
TRBV28	TRBD2	NA	TRBJ2-7	15	CASRLTSGSSHEQYF	TGTGCCAGCAGACTAACTAGCGGGAGTTCCCACGAGCAGTACTTC
TRBV7-6	NA	once	TRBJ1-4	13	CASSGYREVKLFF	TGTGCCAGCAGCGGTTACAGGGAAGTAAAACTGTTTTTT
TRBV7-9	NA	NA	TRBJ2-5	9	CASSPTQYF	TGTGCCAGCAGCCCCACCCAGTACTTC
TRBV18	TRBD2	NA	TRBJ2-2	16	CASSLSGRDPTGELFF	TGTGCCAGCTCACTTAGCGGGAGGGACCCGACCGGGGAGCTGTTTTTT
TRBV7-3	NA	NA	TRBJ2-7	13	CASSLGQAGGQYF	TGTGCCAGCAGCTTAGGGCAGGCTGGTGGGCAGTACTTC
TRBV6-1	NA	NA	TRBJ2-5	16	CASSDSLGRYQETQYF	TGTGCCAGCAGTGATTCGCTTGGTCGGTACCAAGAGACCCAGTACTTC
TRBV5-1	NA	NA	TRBJ2-1	16	CASSSSAGGSYNEQFF	TGCGCCAGCAGCTCCTCCGCTGGCGGATCCTACAATGAGCAGTTCTTC
TRBV5-1	TRBD2	once	TRBJ2-3	15	CASSFGAGGPDTQYF	TGCGCCAGCAGCTTTGGAGCGGGAGGGCCAGATACGCAGTATTTT
TRBV5-1	TRBD1	NA	TRBJ2-5	15	CASRFIGTEQETQYF	TGCGCCAGCAGGTTCATCGGGACAGAACAAGAGACCCAGTACTTC
TRBV5-1	TRBD1	NA	TRBJ2-4	14	CASSRDRVKNIQYF	TGCGCCAGCAGCCGGGACAGGGTCAAAAACATTCAGTACTTC
TRBV6-6	NA	NA	TRBJ1-2	12	CAIGGLSYGYTF	TGTGCCATAGGGGGGCTCTCCTATGGCTACACCTTC
TRBV15	TRBD1	NA	TRBJ1-3	15	CATSRDGQGATTIYF	TGTGCCACCAGCAGAGATGGTCAGGGGGCTACCACCATATATTTT
TRBV11-3	NA	once	TRBJ2-7	12	CASSNTHYEQYF	TGTGCCAGCAGCAACACCCATTACGAGCAGTACTTC
TRBV11-1	NA	NA	TRBJ2-7	16	CASSLAGYVSTYEQYF	TGTGCCAGCAGTTTAGCCGGGTATGTCTCTACCTACGAGCAGTACTTC
TRBV5-1	NA	NA	TRBJ2-7	15	CASSLAGQPAYEQYF	TGCGCCAGCAGCTTAGCTGGACAACCCGCCTACGAGCAGTACTTC
TRBV4-3	NA	NA	TRBJ1-5	16	CASSQDWGISNQPQHF	TGCGCCAGCAGCCAAGATTGGGGTATCAGCAATCAGCCCCAGCATTTT
TRBV13	NA	NA	TRBJ2-2	14	CASSVRTLTGELFF	TGTGCCAGCAGCGTCCGGACACTCACCGGGGAGCTGTTTTTT
TRBV27	NA	NA	TRBJ1-4	12	CASRGAGEKLFF	TGTGCCAGCCGAGGGGCTGGGGAAAAACTGTTTTTT
TRBV5-1	NA	NA	TRBJ2-6	15	CASSLDAGRANVLTF	TGCGCCAGCAGCTTGGACGCAGGGAGGGCCAACGTCCTGACTTTC
TRBV29-1	NA	NA	TRBJ2-3	14	CSVGIGVSTDTQYF	TGCAGCGTGGGAATCGGGGTGAGCACAGATACGCAGTATTTT
TRBV7-2	NA	NA	TRBJ2-1	16	CASSRKGSAKYNEQFF	TGTGCCAGCAGCCGAAAGGGATCAGCGAAATACAATGAGCAGTTCTTC
TRBV25-1	NA	NA	TRBJ1-6	14	CASSVSSYNSPLHF	TGTGCCAGCAGCGTAAGCTCCTATAATTCACCCCTCCACTTT
TRBV19	NA	NA	TRBJ1-2	14	CASTSAPRDYGYTF	TGTGCCAGCACATCGGCCCCTCGGGACTATGGCTACACCTTC
TRBV28	TRBD2	NA	TRBJ2-1	16	CASSPPRTSGGNEQFF	TGTGCCAGTTCACCCCCTAGGACTAGCGGTGGGAATGAGCAGTTCTTC
TRBV29-1	NA	once	TRBJ2-2	13	CSVEGTLTGELFF	TGCAGCGTTGAAGGGACACTCACCGGGGAGCTGTTTTTT
TRBV4-1	NA	NA	TRBJ1-2	16	CASSQGAGRDHYGYTF	TGCGCCAGCAGCCAAGGGGCGGGCAGGGATCACTATGGCTACACCTTC
TRBV11-1	TRBD1	NA	TRBJ2-7	15	CASSKQGAITNEQYF	TGTGCCAGCAGTAAACAGGGGGCGATTACAAACGAGCAGTACTTC
TRBV29-1	NA	NA	TRBJ1-2	13	CSVVNRANYGYTF	TGCAGCGTTGTTAACAGAGCTAACTATGGCTACACCTTC
TRBV7-9	TRBD1	NA	TRBJ1-2	16	CASSFPWDRILFGYTF	TGTGCCAGCAGCTTCCCTTGGGACAGGATCCTCTTCGGCTACACCTTC
TRBV9	TRBD2	NA	TRBJ2-7	16	CASSVGGLAGLNEQYF	TGTGCCAGCAGCGTGGGAGGACTAGCGGGACTGAACGAGCAGTACTTC
TRBV15	TRBD2	NA	TRBJ2-1	15	CATSREGLIYNEQFF	TGTGCCACCAGCAGAGAGGGACTAATATACAATGAGCAGTTCTTC
TRBV18	TRBD1	NA	TRBJ2-7	15	CASSLGLGQVDEQYF	TGTGCCAGCTCACTCGGCCTGGGACAGGTGGACGAGCAGTACTTC
TRBV19	NA	NA	TRBJ2-5	11	CATRRGETQYF	TGTGCCACCAGACGGGGGGAGACCCAGTACTTC
TRBV18	NA	NA	TRBJ2-2	15	CASSSPTLATGELFF	TGTGCCAGCTCATCCCCAACACTAGCAACCGGGGAGCTGTTTTTT
TRBV11-2	TRBD2	NA	TRBJ2-1	16	CASSLDPNSGTGEQFF	TGTGCCAGCAGCTTAGACCCGAATAGCGGGACTGGTGAGCAGTTCTTC